The 10 T cell receptor beta chains reported below all come from one sample, sequenced in a study of T-cell memory formation after mild COVID-19. TCRdb used MiXCR to reprocess the 5' RACE reads, holding one entry per CDR3 protein. Among around 340,000 distinct CDR3 sequences, around 13% were seen once, and the ten largest hold 20% to 25%. The sample consisted of PBMCs or a T cell subset sorted from them (not recorded which). The receptors shown here come from a young man who had mild COVID-19 (a few samples of this study predate the infection). Cell type and time point are not known.

This sequence joins TRBV12-3 or TRBV12-4 and TRBJ2-3; 9 bases align to TRBD1. The CDR3 is made up of 14 amino acids. J lost 1 base, V lost 6 bases, and 2 bases had no gene match. CDR3 protein: CASRRTGGTDTQYF. The CDR3 DNA reads as TGTGCCAGCAGAAGGACAGGGGGCACAGATACGCAGTATTTT.

This chain connects TRBV12-3 or TRBV12-4 to TRBJ1-5, with TRBD1 matching 7 bases. J was trimmed by 7 bases and V by 6 bases; bases with no gene match: 15. This CDR3 contains 16 residues. The CDR3 region is CASSRSDREFGQPQHF. CDR3 DNA: TGTGCCAGCAGCCGTTCAGACAGGGAGTTTGGGCAGCCCCAGCATTTT.

Only a few counts were recorded for this clonotype. The chain joins TRBV7-9 to TRBJ2-5, with no clear D. CDR3 length: 10 residues. CDR1 and CDR2 (germline): SEHNR, FQNEAQ (reference sequence). Trimming removed 10 bases from V and 3 bases from J, with 6 bases in between. CDR3 nucleotides: TGTGCCACCGCAAAAGAGACCCAGTACTTC. It specifies CATAKETQYF.

The genes are TRBV5-5 and TRBJ1-1; no clear D gene. Trimming pared 4 bases from V and 7 bases from J, leaving 17 bases between. Germline CDR1 reads SGHKS; CDR2 reads YYEKEE (reference sequence). CDR3 size: 14 residues. CDR3 DNA sequence: TGTGCCAGCAGCCGCCTGGGAGAGGGAATTGAAGCTTTCTTT. Its translation is CASSRLGEGIEAFF.

The chain carries TRBV6-5 and TRBJ1-2, with 8 bases matching TRBD1. CDR3 length: 14 amino acids. V shed 7 bases and J 7 bases; nucleotides not matched to a gene: 11. Germline CDR1 is MNHEY and CDR2 is SVGAGI. DNA for the CDR3: TGTGCCAGCACCCAATCCCTCACAGGGGGTGGCTACACCTTC. Protein product: CASTQSLTGGGYTF.

This rearrangement joins TRBV5-1 to TRBJ2-1; D not resolved. Trimming took off 5 bases at V and 3 bases at J, with 12 bases between the two ends. The germline V gene encodes CDR1 SGHRS and CDR2 YFSETQ. This CDR3 comprises 14 residues. The CDR3 protein is CASRFRTVYNEQFF. For the CDR3, the DNA is TGCGCCAGCAGATTTAGGACGGTCTACAATGAGCAGTTCTTC.

The V call is TRBV7-6, the J call TRBJ1-1, with D unresolved. Deletions cut 0 bases from V and 4 bases from J, with 9 bases between. The CDR3 extends over 14 amino acids. Germline CDR1 SGHVS, CDR2 FNYEAQ. The CDR3 DNA sequence: TGTGCCAGCAGCTTAGCCGGGAGTAGCACTGAAGCTTTCTTT. Translating gives CASSLAGSSTEAFF.

This clonotype was counted between two and nine times. In DNA form, the CDR3 reads TGCAGTGCTAGAGATGGGCTAGCGGGGGACTACGAGCAGTACTTC. Translating it yields CSARDGLAGDYEQYF. This chain uses TRBV20-1 with TRBJ2-7; 10 bases are shared with TRBD2. V shed 0 bases and J 3 bases; nucleotides not matched to a gene: 5. This CDR3 has 15 amino acids. CDR1 is DFQATT and CDR2 is SNEGSKA in the germline V gene (reference sequence).

This clonotype was seen repeatedly, ten times or more. As DNA, the CDR3 is TGCAGTGCTAGAGCGGGGGGCTACGAGCAGTACTTC. Its translation: CSARAGGYEQYF. The V call is TRBV20-1, the J call TRBJ2-7; 7 nucleotides agree with TRBD2. This CDR3 region has 12 residues. CDR1 DFQATT and CDR2 SNEGSKA come from the germline V gene (reference sequence). The V segment lost 1 base and the J segment 3 bases; nucleotides outside the gene matches: 0.

The V gene is TRBV6-6, the J gene TRBJ1-1; D gene ambiguous. Trimming cost V 0 bases and J 0 bases, with 8 bases left between them. Germline V gene data show CDR1 as MNHNY and CDR2 as SVGAGI (reference sequence). The CDR3 sequence is 15 residues long. CDR3 region: CASSYSPSLNTEAFF. CDR3 DNA sequence: TGTGCCAGCAGTTACTCTCCTAGCCTGAACACTGAAGCTTTCTTT.